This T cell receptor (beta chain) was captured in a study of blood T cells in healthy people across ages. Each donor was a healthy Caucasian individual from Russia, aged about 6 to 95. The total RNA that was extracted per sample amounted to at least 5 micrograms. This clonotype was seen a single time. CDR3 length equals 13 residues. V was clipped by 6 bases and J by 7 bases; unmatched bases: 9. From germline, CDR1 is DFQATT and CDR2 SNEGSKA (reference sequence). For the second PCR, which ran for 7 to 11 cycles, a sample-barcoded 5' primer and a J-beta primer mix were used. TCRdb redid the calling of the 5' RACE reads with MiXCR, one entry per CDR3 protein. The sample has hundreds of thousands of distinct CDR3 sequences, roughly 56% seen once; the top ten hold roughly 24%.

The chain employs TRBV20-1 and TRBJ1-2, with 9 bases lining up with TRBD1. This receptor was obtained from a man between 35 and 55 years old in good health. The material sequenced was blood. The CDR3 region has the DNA TGCAGTGCAAGGACAGGGGAACGTTCTGGCTACACCTTC. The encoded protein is CSARTGERSGYTF.